This is a list of T cell receptor beta chains from one sample in a study of vaccination effects on CD4 cells after COVID-19. These TCRs are of unknown antigen specificity. Data came from immunoSEQ multiplex PCR; TCRdb stores just in-frame clones and leaves some out. This repertoire shows 25,000 or so clones, around 70% found once; its top ten account for 7% to 10%. This material consisted of CD4+ T cells from PBMCs cultured with SARS-CoV-2 spike peptides, taken after COVID-19 vaccination. These TCRs come from a human donor who received a COVID-19 vaccine. Both conserved end residues are part of each CDR3. A D gene is named only where the DNA matches it firmly. A row's size may be missing; if present it is once, few, many or a size class.

TRBJ1-2 | TRBV5-5 | TRBD1 | . | TGTGCCAGCAGCTCGGGACAGGTTATCGGCTACACCTTC | CASSSGQVIGYTF
TRBJ1-2 | TRBV5-1 | TRBD1 | . | TGCGCCAGCAGCTATTCGGACAGGGGCTATGGCTACACCTTC | CASSYSDRGYGYTF
TRBJ1-1 | TRBV2 | TRBD1 | few | TGTGCCAGCACGCAGGGGGAGGGGACTGAAGCTTTCTTT | CASTQGEGTEAFF
TRBJ1-1 | TRBV28 | . | . | TGTGCCAGCAGTCCCCCCAGGGTCATGAACACTGAAGCTTTCTTT | CASSPPRVMNTEAFF
TRBJ2-1 | TRBV11-2 | . | . | TGTGCCAGCAGCTTCCAGGGCACCTCCTACAATGAGCAGTTCTTC | CASSFQGTSYNEQFF
TRBJ1-2 | TRBV6-1 | . | few | TGTGCCAGCAGTGACAGTAACTATGGCTACACCTTC | CASSDSNYGYTF
TRBJ2-1 | TRBV6-5 | TRBD2 | . | TGTGCCAGCCGTTCCTCCGGGACTAGGCCCAATGAGCAGTTCTTC | CASRSSGTRPNEQFF
TRBJ2-3 | TRBV6-4 | TRBD2 | . | TGTGCCAGCAGTGTAGCGGGGGGGCCGGCAGATACGCAGTATTTT | CASSVAGGPADTQYF
TRBJ1-6 | TRBV4-1 | . | few | TGCGCCAGCAGCCAATATGGACCCCTCCACTTT | CASSQYGPLHF
TRBJ1-2 | TRBV19 | . | . | TGTGCCAGTAGCCCTGACACCAACTATGGCTACACCTTC | CASSPDTNYGYTF
TRBJ2-1 | TRBV5-1 | TRBD2 | . | TGCGCCAGCAGCTTGAAGGGAGGGAGGGGACAGTTCTTC | CASSLKGGRGQFF
TRBJ2-7 | TRBV5-1 | . | few | TGCGCCAGCAGCCTGAGCTCCTACGAGCAGTACTTC | CASSLSSYEQYF
TRBJ2-3 | TRBV11-2 | TRBD2 | . | TGTGCCAGCAGCTTACATTCTCGGGGGGGGCTCGCAGATACGCAGTATTTT | CASSLHSRGGLADTQYF
TRBJ2-7 | TRBV5-6 | . | . | TGTGCCAGCAGCTTTGTTTCAGGATTCACCTACGAGCAGTACTTC | CASSFVSGFTYEQYF
TRBJ2-5 | TRBV6-5 | TRBD1 | . | TGTGCCAGCAGTTACTCGGGGACAGGTGGGCGGGAGACCCAGTACTTC | CASSYSGTGGRETQYF
TRBJ2-7 | TRBV27 | . | . | TGTGCCAGCAGAGGATTGGGGGTAGGGGGCTACGAGCAGTACTTC | CASRGLGVGGYEQYF
TRBJ2-7 | TRBV18 | . | . | TGTGCCAGCTCACCCCAGGGACTGAACTACGAGCAGTACTTC | CASSPQGLNYEQYF
TRBJ2-5 | TRBV18 | TRBD1 | . | TGTGCCAGCTCACCCGGGACAGGGGAGACCCAGTACTTC | CASSPGTGETQYF
TRBJ2-1 | TRBV25-1 | TRBD2 | . | TGTGCCAGCAGTGTTCTAGCGGGAGACTACAATGAGCAGTTCTTC | CASSVLAGDYNEQFF
TRBJ1-2 | TRBV4-1 | TRBD1 | . | TGCGCCAGCAGCCAAGGACAGGGTGACGGCTACACCTTC | CASSQGQGDGYTF
TRBJ1-2 | TRBV7-2 | TRBD1 | once | TGTGCCAGCAGCTTGGGACAGGGGAACTATGGCTACACCTTC | CASSLGQGNYGYTF
TRBJ2-3 | TRBV10-1 | . | . | TGCGCCAGCAGACCGGGGGGCAGCACAGATACGCAGTATTTT | CASRPGGSTDTQYF
TRBJ1-2 | TRBV7-9 | . | . | TGTGCCAGCAGCTTCCAGGACAGCTATGGCTACACCTTC | CASSFQDSYGYTF
TRBJ1-2 | TRBV6-1 | TRBD1 | . | TGTGCCAGCAGCGAAAGGGCAGGGGGCGCCAACTATGGCTACACCTTC | CASSERAGGANYGYTF
TRBJ2-2 | TRBV15 | TRBD2 | . | TGTGCCACCAGCAGAGGGGGATTTCGGGAGGGCCTGGGCGGGGAGCTGTTTTTT | CATSRGGFREGLGGELFF
TRBJ2-6 | TRBV5-1 | . | . | TGCGCCAGCAGCTTGGCAGGGTCCGGGGCCAACGTCCTGACTTTC | CASSLAGSGANVLTF